This T cell receptor beta chain derives from a study of blood T cell repertoires in COVID-19. On the study more broadly: Acute and convalescent COVID-19 specimens originated in the United States, Italy and Spain.

V lost 1 base and J lost 1, with 11 bases in between. Germline V lookup: CDR1 SGDLS, CDR2 YYNGEE. The CDR3 consists of 15 residues. Per the original data handling: It was from reference gene primer amplification that nucleated cell counts were estimated. The table came from immunoSEQ multiplex PCR; TCRdb's copy has only in-frame clones and leaves some out. V and J calls and clone size are copied from that table; D and trimming were computed from the DNA. The top ten hold about 3.3% of the sample, which has around 100,000 clones, about 80% seen once. Sequenced: peripheral blood. The V and J genes are TRBV9 and TRBJ1-1; D is possibly TRBD1 (5 bases). The origin of this receptor is a woman older than 75 with active or convalescent COVID-19. The CDR3 nucleotides are TGTGCCAGCAGCGTATTAGGGGTTGGGAACACTGAAGCTTTCTTT. It translates to CASSVLGVGNTEAFF.